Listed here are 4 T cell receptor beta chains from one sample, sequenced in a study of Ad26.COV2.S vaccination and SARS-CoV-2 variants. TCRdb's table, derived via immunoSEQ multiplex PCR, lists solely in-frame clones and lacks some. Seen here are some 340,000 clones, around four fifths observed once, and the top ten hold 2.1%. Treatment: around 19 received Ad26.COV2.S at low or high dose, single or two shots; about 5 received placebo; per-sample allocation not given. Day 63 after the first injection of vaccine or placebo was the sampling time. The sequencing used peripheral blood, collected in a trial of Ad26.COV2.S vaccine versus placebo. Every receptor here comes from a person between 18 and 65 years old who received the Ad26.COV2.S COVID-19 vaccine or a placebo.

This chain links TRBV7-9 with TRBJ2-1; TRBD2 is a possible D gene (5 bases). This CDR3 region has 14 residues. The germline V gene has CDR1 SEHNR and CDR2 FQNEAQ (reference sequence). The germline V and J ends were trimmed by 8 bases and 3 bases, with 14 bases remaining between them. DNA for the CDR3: TGTGCCAGCTCCCCCCCCGGGGTCTACAATGAGCAGTTCTTC. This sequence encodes CASSPPGVYNEQFF.

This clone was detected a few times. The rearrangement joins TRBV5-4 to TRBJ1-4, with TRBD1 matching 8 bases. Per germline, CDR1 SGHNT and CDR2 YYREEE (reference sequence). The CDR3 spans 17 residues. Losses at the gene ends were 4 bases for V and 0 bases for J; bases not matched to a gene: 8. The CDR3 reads CASSQGQVGPTNEKLFF. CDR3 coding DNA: TGTGCCAGCAGCCAGGGACAGGTTGGGCCAACTAATGAAAAACTGTTTTTT.

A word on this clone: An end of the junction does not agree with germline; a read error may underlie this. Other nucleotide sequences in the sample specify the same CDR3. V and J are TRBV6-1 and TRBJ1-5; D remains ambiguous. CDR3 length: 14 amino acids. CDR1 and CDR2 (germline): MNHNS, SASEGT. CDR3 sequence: CASSESGFGQPQHF. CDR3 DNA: TGTGCCAGTAGTGAGTCGGGGTTCGGGCAGCCCCAGCATTTT.

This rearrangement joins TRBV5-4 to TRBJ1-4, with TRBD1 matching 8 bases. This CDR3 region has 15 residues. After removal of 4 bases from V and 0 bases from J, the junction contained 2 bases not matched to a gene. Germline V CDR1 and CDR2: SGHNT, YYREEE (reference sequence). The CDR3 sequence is CASSLGQATNEKLFF. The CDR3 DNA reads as TGTGCCAGCAGCCTGGGACAGGCAACTAATGAAAAACTGTTTTTT.